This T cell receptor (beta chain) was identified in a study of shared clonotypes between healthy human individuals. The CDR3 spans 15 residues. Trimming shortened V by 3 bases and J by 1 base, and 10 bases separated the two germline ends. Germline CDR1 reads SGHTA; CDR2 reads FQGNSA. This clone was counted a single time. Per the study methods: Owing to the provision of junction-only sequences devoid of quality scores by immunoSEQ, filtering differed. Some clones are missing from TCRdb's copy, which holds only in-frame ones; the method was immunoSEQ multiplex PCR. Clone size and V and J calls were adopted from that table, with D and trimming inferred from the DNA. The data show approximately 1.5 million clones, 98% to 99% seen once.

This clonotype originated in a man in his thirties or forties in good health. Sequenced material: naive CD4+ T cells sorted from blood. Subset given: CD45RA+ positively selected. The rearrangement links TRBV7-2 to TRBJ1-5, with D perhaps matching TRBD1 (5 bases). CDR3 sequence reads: CASSFPDRSNQPQHF. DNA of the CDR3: TGTGCCAGCAGCTTCCCTGACAGAAGCAATCAGCCCCAGCATTTT.